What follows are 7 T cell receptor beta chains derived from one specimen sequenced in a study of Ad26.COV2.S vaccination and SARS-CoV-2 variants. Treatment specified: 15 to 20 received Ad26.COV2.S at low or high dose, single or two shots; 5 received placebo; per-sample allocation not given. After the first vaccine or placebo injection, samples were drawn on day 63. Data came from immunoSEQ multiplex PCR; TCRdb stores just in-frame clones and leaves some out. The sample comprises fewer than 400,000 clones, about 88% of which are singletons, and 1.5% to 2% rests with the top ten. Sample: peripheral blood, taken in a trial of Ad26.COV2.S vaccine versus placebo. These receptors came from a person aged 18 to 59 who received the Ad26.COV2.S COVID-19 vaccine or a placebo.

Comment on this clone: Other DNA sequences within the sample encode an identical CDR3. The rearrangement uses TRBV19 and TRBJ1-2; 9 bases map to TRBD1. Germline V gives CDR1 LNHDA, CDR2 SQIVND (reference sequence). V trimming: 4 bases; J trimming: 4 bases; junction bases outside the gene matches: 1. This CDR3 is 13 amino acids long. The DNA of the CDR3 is TGTGCCAGTAGTACGGGACAGGGCTATGGCTACACCTTC. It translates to CASSTGQGYGYTF.

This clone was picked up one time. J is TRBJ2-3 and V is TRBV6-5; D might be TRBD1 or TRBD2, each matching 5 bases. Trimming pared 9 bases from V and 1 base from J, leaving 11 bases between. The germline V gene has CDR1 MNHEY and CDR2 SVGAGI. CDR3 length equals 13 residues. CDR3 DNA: TGTGCCAGTTCGGGACGCGGCACAGATACGCAGTATTTT. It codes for CASSGRGTDTQYF.

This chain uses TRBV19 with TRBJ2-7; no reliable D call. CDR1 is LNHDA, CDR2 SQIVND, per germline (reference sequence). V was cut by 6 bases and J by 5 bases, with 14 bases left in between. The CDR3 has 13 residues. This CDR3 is CASSLGPGHEQYF. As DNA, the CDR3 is TGTGCCAGTAGCCTCGGGCCTGGACACGAGCAGTACTTC.

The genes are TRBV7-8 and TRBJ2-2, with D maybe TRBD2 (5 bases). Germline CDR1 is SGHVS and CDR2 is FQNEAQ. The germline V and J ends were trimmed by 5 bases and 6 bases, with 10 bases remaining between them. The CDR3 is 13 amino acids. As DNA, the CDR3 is TGTGCCAGCAGCCTCACTAGAGCCGGGGAGCTGTTTTTT. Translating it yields CASSLTRAGELFF.

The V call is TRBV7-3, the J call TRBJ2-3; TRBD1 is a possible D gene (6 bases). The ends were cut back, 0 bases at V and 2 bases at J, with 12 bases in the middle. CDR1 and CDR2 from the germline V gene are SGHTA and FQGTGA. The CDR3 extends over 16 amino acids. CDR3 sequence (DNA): TGTGCCAGCAGCTTAACTGCAGGGGTTGTCACAGATACGCAGTATTTT. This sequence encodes CASSLTAGVVTDTQYF.

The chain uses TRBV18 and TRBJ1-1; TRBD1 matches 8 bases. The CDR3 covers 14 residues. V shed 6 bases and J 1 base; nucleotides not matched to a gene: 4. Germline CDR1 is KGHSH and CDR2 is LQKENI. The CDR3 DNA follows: TGTGCCAGCTCCAGGGGGCAGGCGAACACTGAAGCTTTCTTT. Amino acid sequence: CASSRGQANTEAFF.

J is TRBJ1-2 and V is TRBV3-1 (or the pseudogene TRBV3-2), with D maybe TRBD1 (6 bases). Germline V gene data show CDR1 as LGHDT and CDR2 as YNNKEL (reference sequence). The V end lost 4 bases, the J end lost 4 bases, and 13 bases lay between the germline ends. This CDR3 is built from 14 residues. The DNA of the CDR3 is TGTGCCAGCAGCCCCACCCGGACAGCCTATGGCTACACCTTC. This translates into CASSPTRTAYGYTF.